The source of this T cell receptor (beta chain) is a study of blood T cell repertoires in COVID-19. About the study: Spain, Italy and the United States supplied samples that represented acute and convalescent COVID-19. T cells, B-cell-depleted T cells, or PBMCs supplied cDNA or gDNA.

In the original workflow: Reference gene primer amplification gave estimated nucleated cell counts. TCRdb's table, derived via immunoSEQ multiplex PCR, lists solely in-frame clones and lacks some. The V and J calls and clone size are taken from that table; D and trimming were inferred from the DNA. In the table there are around 130,000 clones, roughly 82% of which are singletons. The V and J ends lost 3 bases and 1 base respectively, with 13 bases between them. The CDR3 loop spans 16 amino acids. Germline assignment: CDR1 KGHSH and CDR2 LQKENI. The chain uses TRBV18 and TRBJ2-4; D perhaps matches TRBD1 (7 bases). What was sequenced was peripheral blood. This clonotype was sampled from a human donor in a cohort sampled during active COVID-19. The DNA for the CDR3 is TGTGCCAGCTCACCGGAGGGGGCGAGGGCCAAAAACATTCAGTACTTC. This translates into CASSPEGARAKNIQYF.